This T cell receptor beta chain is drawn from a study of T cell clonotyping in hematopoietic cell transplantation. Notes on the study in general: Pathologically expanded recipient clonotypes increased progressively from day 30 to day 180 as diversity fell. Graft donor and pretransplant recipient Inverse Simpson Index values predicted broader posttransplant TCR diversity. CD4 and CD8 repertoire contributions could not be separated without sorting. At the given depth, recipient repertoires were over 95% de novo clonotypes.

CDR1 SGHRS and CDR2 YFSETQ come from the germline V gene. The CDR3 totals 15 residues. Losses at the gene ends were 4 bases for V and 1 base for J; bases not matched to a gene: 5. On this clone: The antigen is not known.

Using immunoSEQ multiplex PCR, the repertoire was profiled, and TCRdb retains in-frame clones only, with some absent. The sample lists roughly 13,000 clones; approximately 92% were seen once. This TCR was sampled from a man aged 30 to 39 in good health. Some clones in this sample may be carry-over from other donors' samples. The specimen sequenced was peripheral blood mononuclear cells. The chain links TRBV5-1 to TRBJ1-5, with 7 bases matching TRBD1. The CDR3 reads CASSEQGGSNQPQHF. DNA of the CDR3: TGCGCCAGCAGCGAGCAGGGGGGGAGCAATCAGCCCCAGCATTTT.